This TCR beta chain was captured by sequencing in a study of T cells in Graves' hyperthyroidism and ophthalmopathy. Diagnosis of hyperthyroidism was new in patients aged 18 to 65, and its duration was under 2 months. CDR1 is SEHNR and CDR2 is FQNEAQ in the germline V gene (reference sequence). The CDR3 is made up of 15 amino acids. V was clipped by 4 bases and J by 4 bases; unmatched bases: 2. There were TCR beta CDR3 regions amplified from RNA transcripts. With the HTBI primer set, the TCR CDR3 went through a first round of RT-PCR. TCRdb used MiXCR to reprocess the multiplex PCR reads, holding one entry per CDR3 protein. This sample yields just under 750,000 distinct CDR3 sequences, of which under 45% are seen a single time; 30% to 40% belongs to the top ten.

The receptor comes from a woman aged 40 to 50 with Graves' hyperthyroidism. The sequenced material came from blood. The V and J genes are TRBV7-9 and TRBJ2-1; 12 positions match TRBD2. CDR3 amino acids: CASSSLAGGYNEQFF. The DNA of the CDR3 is TGTGCCAGCAGCTCACTAGCGGGGGGATACAATGAGCAGTTCTTC. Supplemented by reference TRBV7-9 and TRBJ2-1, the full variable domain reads DTGVSQNPRHKITKRGQNVTFRCDPISEHNRLYWYRQTLGQGPEFLTYFQNEAQLEKSRLLSDRFSAERPKGSFSTLEIQRTEQGDSAMYLCASSSLAGGYNEQFFGPGTRLTVL.